This T cell receptor (beta chain) was profiled in a study of blood T cell repertoires in COVID-19. For the study at large: Sites across the United States, Italy and Spain contributed samples from acute and convalescent COVID-19. T cells, B-cell-depleted T cells, or PBMCs provided the cDNA or gDNA that served as material.

Sequencing used immunoSEQ multiplex PCR; TCRdb keeps in-frame clones, though not all of them. The table shows more than 150,000 clones, with about 85% occurring only once. Germline V gene sequence: CDR1 SGDLS, CDR2 YYNGEE. The CDR3 spans 13 residues. The germline V and J ends were trimmed by 3 bases and 4 bases, with 10 bases remaining between them. The sample was PBMCs or T cells enriched from blood (not recorded which). This TCR was sampled from a young woman who had recovered from COVID-19. The rearrangement uses TRBV9 and TRBJ1-1; D is possibly TRBD1 (5 bases). CDR3 DNA sequence: TGTGCCAGCAGCGCCGGGGGGAGCACTGAAGCTTTCTTT. Translation: CASSAGGSTEAFF.